This T cell receptor beta chain was documented in a study of control samples from healthy donors and cancer patients. TCRdb's table, derived via immunoSEQ multiplex PCR, lists solely in-frame clones and lacks some. Of tens of thousands of clones listed, about 88% are singletons. Germline CDR1 and CDR2: MDHEN and SYDVKM. The CDR3 totals 14 residues. With 5 bases clipped from V and 8 bases from J, the junction kept 8 bases outside the gene matches. Sample: blood. This clonotype originated in a woman in her forties or fifties in good health. V and J are TRBV28 and TRBJ1-4; 7 bases match TRBD1. The chain's CDR3 is CASSLPQGVEKLFF. CDR3 coding DNA: TGTGCCAGCAGTCTACCTCAGGGGGTGGAAAAACTGTTTTTT.